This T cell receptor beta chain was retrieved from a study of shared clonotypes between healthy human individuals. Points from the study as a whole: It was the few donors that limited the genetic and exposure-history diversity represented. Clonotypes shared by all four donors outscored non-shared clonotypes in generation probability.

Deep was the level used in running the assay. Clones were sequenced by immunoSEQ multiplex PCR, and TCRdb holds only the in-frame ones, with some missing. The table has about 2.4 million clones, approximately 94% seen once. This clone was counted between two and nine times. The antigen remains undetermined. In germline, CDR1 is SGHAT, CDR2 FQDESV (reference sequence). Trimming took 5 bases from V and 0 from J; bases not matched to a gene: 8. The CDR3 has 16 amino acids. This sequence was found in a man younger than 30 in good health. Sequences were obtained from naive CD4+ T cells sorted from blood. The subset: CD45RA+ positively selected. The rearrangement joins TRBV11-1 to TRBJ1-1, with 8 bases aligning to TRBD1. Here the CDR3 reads CASSRGQGLMNTEAFF. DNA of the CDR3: TGTGCCAGCAGCCGCGGACAGGGACTCATGAACACTGAAGCTTTCTTT. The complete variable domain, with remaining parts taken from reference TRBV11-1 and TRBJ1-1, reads EAEVAQSPRYKITEKSQAVAFWCDPISGHATLYWYRQILGQGPELLVQFQDESVVDDSQLPKDRFSAERLKGVDSTLKIQPAELGDSAMYLCASSRGQGLMNTEAFFGQGTRLTVV.